A selection of T cell receptor beta chains follows, all from one sample in a study of blood T cell repertoires in COVID-19. Clones were read by immunoSEQ multiplex PCR, and TCRdb kept only the in-frame ones, dropping some. The table records 150,000 to 200,000 clones, 86% of them present only once. Sequenced sample: peripheral blood. Source of these receptors: a woman older than 75 in a cohort sampled during active or convalescent COVID-19. CDR3s include the opening cysteine and the closing phenylalanine or tryptophan. D genes are given only for firm matches. Size is omitted from some rows. Given values are once, few, many or a class for expanded clones.

>.|TRBJ1-5|TRBV3-1/TRBV3-2|.
CASSQDQVRPQHF
TGTGCCAGCAGCCAAGATCAGGTTCGGCCCCAGCATTTT
>TRBD2|TRBJ2-6|TRBV5-1|.
CASRRRGSGANVLTF
TGCGCCAGCAGGCGGCGGGGGTCTGGGGCCAACGTCCTGACTTTC
>TRBD1|TRBJ1-1|TRBV5-4|.
CASSLNFDRANTEAFF
TGTGCCAGCAGCCTAAACTTTGACAGGGCCAACACTGAAGCTTTCTTT
>.|TRBJ1-5|TRBV28|.
CASSFAMITYQPQHF
TGTGCCAGCAGTTTTGCCATGATAACTTATCAGCCCCAGCATTTT
>.|TRBJ1-2|TRBV6-4|.
CASQPNRALNYGYTF
TGTGCCAGCCAACCTAACAGGGCCCTTAACTATGGCTACACCTTC
>TRBD2|TRBJ2-1|TRBV3-1/TRBV3-2|few
CASSQDGLAGPGEQFF
TGTGCCAGCAGCCAAGACGGTCTAGCGGGGCCGGGGGAGCAGTTCTTC
>TRBD2|TRBJ2-3|TRBV10-2|once
CATSRTAGGSTDTQYF
TGCGCCACGAGTCGAACAGCGGGGGGTAGCACAGATACGCAGTATTTT
>.|TRBJ1-1|TRBV20-1|.
CSARSFGEAFF
TGCAGTGCTAGATCCTTCGGTGAAGCTTTCTTT
>TRBD1|TRBJ1-1|TRBV3-1/TRBV3-2|few
CASSQAGTGVGTEAFF
TGTGCCAGCAGCCAAGCCGGGACAGGGGTCGGGACTGAAGCTTTCTTT
>.|TRBJ1-4|TRBV5-1|.
CASSLEGRRTNEKLFF
TGCGCCAGCAGCTTGGAGGGGCGTCGGACTAATGAAAAACTGTTTTTT
>TRBD2|TRBJ2-3|TRBV11-2|.
CASSRLATVTQYF
TGTGCCAGCAGTCGACTAGCAACAGTTACGCAGTATTTT
>.|TRBJ1-4|TRBV4-3|.
CASSQAHRENEKLFF
TGCGCCAGCAGCCAAGCGCACAGGGAGAATGAAAAACTGTTTTTT
>TRBD1|TRBJ1-1|TRBV19|few
CASSISGTGSDTEAFF
TGTGCCAGTAGTATAAGTGGGACAGGGTCGGACACTGAAGCTTTCTTT
>TRBD1|TRBJ1-2|TRBV5-6|once
CASSPLGTGGTSGYTF
TGTGCCAGCAGCCCGCTCGGGACAGGGGGCACTAGTGGCTACACCTTC
>TRBD2|TRBJ2-1|TRBV4-3|.
CASSQEPPRGAYNEQFF
TGCGCCAGCAGCCAAGAACCCCCGCGGGGGGCTTACAATGAGCAGTTCTTC
>.|TRBJ1-2|TRBV5-4|.
CASLGGAHYGYTF
TGTGCCAGCCTGGGGGGGGCGCACTATGGCTACACCTTC
>TRBD2|TRBJ2-5|TRBV5-4|.
CASSFRTRWQETQYF
TGTGCCAGCAGCTTCCGGACTAGGTGGCAAGAGACCCAGTACTTC
>TRBD2|TRBJ2-5|TRBV18|.
CASSPLASGGLETQYF
TGTGCCAGCTCCCCTCTCGCCAGCGGGGGTTTAGAGACCCAGTACTTC
>.|TRBJ1-6|TRBV5-8|once
CASSLEQNSPLHF
TGTGCCAGCAGCTTAGAGCAAAATTCACCCCTCCACTTT
>.|TRBJ1-2|TRBV28|.
CASSFKGFDGYTF
TGTGCCAGCAGTTTCAAGGGGTTTGATGGCTACACCTTC
>.|TRBJ2-5|TRBV3-1/TRBV3-2|.
CASSQASGRGRKTQYF
TGTGCCAGCAGCCAAGCCTCAGGCAGGGGCAGGAAGACCCAGTACTTC
>.|TRBJ1-1|TRBV10-3|.
CAISEKGLRAFF
TGTGCCATCAGTGAAAAGGGGTTGAGAGCTTTCTTT
>TRBD2|TRBJ2-7|TRBV4-3|.
CASSERLAGTPYEQYF
TGCGCCAGCAGCGAGAGACTAGCGGGGACCCCCTACGAGCAGTACTTC
>.|TRBJ2-5|TRBV4-3|once
CASSQVPRDTQETQYF
TGCGCCAGCAGCCAAGTTCCAAGGGACACACAAGAGACCCAGTACTTC
>.|TRBJ2-2|TRBV3-1/TRBV3-2|.
CASSLQSSAGELFF
TGTGCCAGCAGCCTCCAATCTAGCGCCGGGGAGCTGTTTTTT
>TRBD1|TRBJ1-5|TRBV6-2/TRBV6-3|once
CASSYPRGQGRSNQPQHF
TGTGCCAGCAGTTACCCAAGGGGGCAGGGAAGGAGCAATCAGCCCCAGCATTTT
>TRBD1|TRBJ1-2|TRBV28|once
CASSLGTGSYGYTF
TGTGCCAGCAGTTTAGGGACAGGGAGCTATGGCTACACCTTC
>TRBD1|TRBJ1-1|TRBV7-9|once
CASSPRTGGVVNTEAFF
TGTGCCAGCAGCCCACGAACAGGGGGCGTCGTGAACACTGAAGCTTTCTTT
>TRBD1|TRBJ1-4|TRBV2|.
CASMYQGGNEKLFF
TGTGCCAGCATGTATCAGGGGGGTAATGAAAAACTGTTTTTT
>.|TRBJ1-2|TRBV30|.
CAWATDSNVGYTF
TGTGCCTGGGCGACTGACAGCAATGTGGGCTACACCTTC
>TRBD1|TRBJ1-5|TRBV5-1|.
CASSLEVGQGQPQHF
TGCGCCAGCAGCTTGGAGGTGGGACAGGGACAGCCCCAGCATTTT
>TRBD2|TRBJ2-5|TRBV24-1|.
CATSDYRSSGGAGETQYF
TGTGCCACCAGTGATTATCGGTCTAGCGGGGGGGCCGGAGAGACCCAGTACTTC
>.|TRBJ1-2|TRBV9|.
CASSATKGQGERYGYTF
TGTGCCAGCAGTGCCACCAAGGGGCAGGGCGAGAGGTATGGCTACACCTTC
>TRBD1|TRBJ1-5|TRBV19|.
CASRTGYTYSNQPQHF
TGTGCCAGTCGGACAGGCTACACATATAGCAATCAGCCCCAGCATTTT
>TRBD1|TRBJ1-5|TRBV5-6|.
CASSSTTGGDQPQHF
TGTGCCAGCAGCTCGACTACAGGGGGCGATCAGCCCCAGCATTTT
>.|TRBJ1-5|TRBV19|.
CASSIVARSNQPQHF
TGTGCCAGTAGTATTGTTGCCAGGAGCAATCAGCCCCAGCATTTT
>.|TRBJ1-2|TRBV21-1|few
CASSKIQGNHGYTF
TGTGCCAGCAGCAAAATCCAGGGGAACCATGGCTACACCTTC
>.|TRBJ1-1|TRBV10-3|.
CAISEFREGDTEAFF
TGTGCCATCAGTGAGTTCAGGGAAGGAGACACTGAAGCTTTCTTT
>TRBD2|TRBJ2-1|TRBV7-2|.
CASSSLAGGLGEQFF
TGTGCCAGCAGCTCCCTCGCGGGGGGGCTGGGTGAGCAGTTCTTC
>.|TRBJ2-3|TRBV29-1|.
CSVAIAATDTQYF
TGCAGCGTTGCGATAGCGGCCACAGATACGCAGTATTTT
>TRBD1|TRBJ1-5|TRBV11-2|.
CASSLGHRGPNQPQHF
TGTGCCAGCAGCTTAGGCCACAGGGGACCTAATCAGCCCCAGCATTTT